The sequence of this T cell receptor (beta chain) was determined in a study of T cell repertoires in cytomegalovirus infection. Turning to the study itself: Matching HLA type and CMV infection were both indicated by public TCR beta signatures.

Concerning this clonotype itself: Its antigen is undetermined.

V gave up 2 bases and J gave up 2 bases; unmatched junction bases: 8. Germline CDR1 reads DFQATT; CDR2 reads SNEGSKA (reference sequence). This CDR3 comprises 15 residues. Study outcomes and limitations: The cumulative frequency of public TCR beta families identified carriers of CMV plus the relevant HLA. Within the response measured ex vivo, HLA-C-restricted CMV-specific TCR beta clonotypes were dominant.

From the reads, TCRdb called clonotypes with MiXCR, one entry per CDR3 protein. The sample records 200,000 to 250,000 distinct CDR3 sequences, about 12% being singletons. This chain uses TRBV20-1 with TRBJ2-5; the match to TRBD2 covers 7 bases. This TCR derives from a human donor in good health (CMV status not recorded). Some clones in this sample may be carry-over from other donors' samples. Sequencing was carried out using PBMCs. The CDR3 reads CSARKSGRAQETQYF. CDR3 in DNA: TGCAGTGCTAGAAAAAGTGGGAGGGCACAAGAGACCCAGTACTTC.